This paragraph reports one TCR beta chain. This clone was recorded only once. No antigen is known for it. No clone much larger than this one lies a single base away; base qualities are absent. The record originates from a study of T cell responses to AZD1222 COVID-19 vaccine (dated by TCRdb to the early 2020s). Notes on the research overall: TCR sequencing covered fewer than 250 trial participants: 200 to 220 given two doses of AZD1222 and about 26 given two doses of MenACWY control vaccine. Trial participants were enrolled by age into 18-55, 56-69 and 70-plus year subgroups, with 148, 28 and 57 TCR-sequenced participants respectively. General conclusions and limits of the study: Participants were mostly white British and included more females than males, and it was suggested by the authors that clonal diversity may have been underestimated. The whole spike protein was spanned by vaccine-associated CD4 TCRs, and dominant responses were seen in regions 160-218 and 743-854. Because no day 14 peak-response samples were available, the repertoires could be characterized only after the peak T cell response. The 56-69-year group was small, and its depth increase did not reach significance, likely because of low power. Spike-specific TCR breadth and depth rose significantly after two AZD1222 doses compared with day 0 and with MenACWY recipients. Nearly half of unique spike-specific TCRs reportedly recognized epitopes outside regions mutated in the B.1.351 and B.1.1.7 variants. Conclusions about previously exposed vaccinees are limited because only 6 or 7 AZD1222 recipients were SARS-CoV-2 seropositive at baseline.

The meaning of the sample's time point label: baseline before first vaccination. What the treatment or condition label conveys for this sample: meningococcal conjugate vaccine given as trial control. Samples from vaccinated people were obtained from the UK trials COV001 and COV002, which included a single-blind randomized controlled phase 2/3 trial of AZD1222 (ChAdOx1 nCoV-19) in healthy adults. For TCRbeta chain sequencing, PBMC samples from trial participants were taken at day 0 and at day 28 after the second dose. The CDR3 regions of human TCRbeta chains were analyzed by immunosequencing. On the study's bioinformatics: TCRs in the repertoires were compared against a reference library of SARS-CoV-2-specific TCRs that had been generated with the MIRA antigen-specificity platform. Breadth meant the fraction of unique TCRs that were SARS-CoV-2-associated, whereas depth meant the fraction of total T cells that were SARS-CoV-2-associated. Using the MIRA data, each spike-specific TCR was assigned both to the spike region to which the TCR was reactive and to a CD4 or CD8 class. Log10-transformed breadth and depth values were compared by one-way ANOVA with Sidak's multiple comparisons tests. Entries here come from immuneACCESS through TCRdb and include only in-frame sequences with V and J called. Some clones fail to appear in such tables; in the studies checked, an unresolved V gene covers under half of the shortfall, and the cause of the remainder is unknown. V and J calls and clone size are as listed in that table; D and trimming were resolved from the DNA. In all, the sample holds some 150,000 clones, and around 88% of those were seen once. The ten most abundant clones make up more than 3% of the sample.

The V end loses 4 bases and the J end loses 1 base, and a stretch of 11 bases separates them. CDR1 is given as SGHNT and CDR2 as YENEEA, both from the germline V gene. From the cysteine through the phenylalanine, the CDR3 covers 14 amino acids. CDR3 DNA is the only sequence kept; it has 42 bases, read in frame from the first base. Specimen: peripheral blood, collected on day 0 of MenACWY control vaccination. Recombination connected TRBV11-3 to TRBJ2-7; matching of 5 bases hints at TRBD1 as the D gene. This TCR came from an adult in good health. The CDR3 protein: CASSSRQRSYEQYF. The nucleotide sequence reads TGTGCCAGCAGCTCGCGACAGAGGTCCTACGAGCAGTACTTC.